Reported below is one T cell receptor beta chain. Its antigen remains unknown. This sample is part of a study of CXCR3-negative and CXCR3-positive naive CD8 T cells. Notes on the study in general: Most assays used freshly isolated PBMCs, as cryopreservation partially reduced CXCR3. TRB CDR3s were more hydrophobic in CXCR3-positive than in CXCR3-negative naive cells. Naive cells used TRBV-TRBJ genes in much the same way whether CXCR3-negative or CXCR3-positive; memory cells did not. Memory CD8+ cells showed much lower diversity, while both naive subsets were comparably high.

This CDR3 contains 12 residues. Per germline, CDR1 MDHEN and CDR2 SYDVKM. Every CD8+ subset sample held 250,000 to 300,000 flow-sorted cells, done in triplicate. UMI-labeled 5' RACE yielded the TRB cDNA libraries. TCRdb re-called the 5' RACE reads; one entry per CDR3 protein, DNA not given. Recorded for this sample: around 84,000 distinct CDR3 sequences. This chain joins TRBV28 and TRBJ2-1. The receptor comes from a human donor in good health. Some clones in this sample may be carry-over from other donors' samples. The sequenced sample was naive CXCR3+ CD8+ T cells from blood. Subset given: CD45RO-CCR7+CD27+CD95- naive CD8+ T cells expressing CXCR3 (TNR3+). The CDR3 sequence is CASSFVDNEQFF.